This T cell receptor beta chain was obtained from a study of CD8 T cells in Susac syndrome. This clonotype has only one observation. The antigen remains undetermined. Study results and limitations: Susac syndrome CD8+ repertoires were clonally expanded, most strongly in CD8+ TEMRA cells.

A quantity of roughly 0.5 to 1 ug RNA underwent reverse transcription using random hexamers. TCRdb called the immunoSEQ multiplex PCR reads again in MiXCR, with one record for every CDR3 protein. The sample consists of 50,000 to 55,000 distinct CDR3 sequences, over 90% of them appearing once. The germline CDR1 and CDR2 sequences are SGHTA and FQGNSA. After removal of 2 bases from V and 5 bases from J, the junction contained 8 bases not matched to a gene. CDR3 length: 15 amino acids. The V and J genes are TRBV7-2 and TRBJ1-1; 7 bases line up with TRBD1. The sequenced sample consisted of CD8+ T cells from PBMCs. This TCR was recovered from a human donor with Susac syndrome. CDR3 in DNA: TGTGCCAGCAGCTTATGGGAGGGGGCGCGAACTGAAGCTTTCTTT. Translation: CASSLWEGARTEAFF.